A selection of T cell receptor beta chains follows, all from one sample in a study of tumor and adjacent non-tumor tissue in lung cancer. TCRdb independently ran MiXCR on the multiplex PCR reads; one entry per CDR3 protein. Of 100,000 or so distinct CDR3 sequences listed, 75% to 85% are singletons. Sequenced input: distant non-tumor lung tissue. The receptors stem from a man aged 55 to 70 with small cell lung cancer. CDR3s include the opening cysteine and the closing phenylalanine or tryptophan. D genes are given only for firm matches. Only some rows state a clone size, as once, few, many or a class for expanded clones.

V: TRBV10-3
D: -
size: -
J: TRBJ2-5
DNA: TGTGACATCAGCATAGCGCGTAAGGAGACCCAGTACTTC
CDR3: CDISIARKETQYF

V: TRBV4-1
D: -
size: few
J: TRBJ2-7
DNA: TGCGCCAGGAGTTTCGACAGACTCTATGAGCAATACTTC
CDR3: CARSFDRLYEQYF

V: TRBV10-3
D: -
size: few
J: TRBJ2-3
DNA: TGTGCCATCAGTCCTTCCCCAGACTTTAACACAGATACGCAGTATTTT
CDR3: CAISPSPDFNTDTQYF

V: TRBV5-6
D: -
size: -
J: TRBJ2-7
DNA: TGTGCCAGCAGCAGGGGGGTATGTGCCCTAAGCTACGAGCAGTACTTC
CDR3: CASSRGVCALSYEQYF

V: TRBV5-1
D: -
size: -
J: TRBJ2-1
DNA: TGCGCCAGCAGCTTGCAGGAAACCTACGATGAACAGTTCTTC
CDR3: CASSLQETYDEQFF

V: TRBV11-2
D: TRBD2
size: -
J: TRBJ2-5
DNA: TGTACCAGCAGCTTAGTAGCGGGCCTCCGTATCAAACAAGAGACCGAGTACTTC
CDR3: CTSSLVAGLRIKQETEYF

V: TRBV6-6
D: -
size: once
J: TRBJ1-3
DNA: TGTGTCAGCAGTTACCTTTCCGGGGAGGACACCATATATTTT
CDR3: CVSSYLSGEDTIYF

V: TRBV6-1
D: -
size: -
J: TRBJ1-6
DNA: TGTGCCAGCAGTGAGATGGGGCAGGGAGGCACACCCATCCACTTT
CDR3: CASSEMGQGGTPIHF

V: TRBV5-1
D: -
size: -
J: TRBJ2-7
DNA: TGCGCCGGCAGCTTGGGTCAATACGAGCAGTACTTC
CDR3: CAGSLGQYEQYF

V: TRBV20-1
D: TRBD2
size: -
J: TRBJ2-3
DNA: TGCAGTGTAGTGGGTTGGACTAGCGGGACCGGACGGGTGACAGATACGCAGTATTTT
CDR3: CSVVGWTSGTGRVTDTQYF

V: TRBV12-3/TRBV12-4
D: -
size: many
J: TRBJ1-5
DNA: TGTGCCAGCAGTTTTGGGGGAAGTCAGCCCCAGCATTTT
CDR3: CASSFGGSQPQHF